The TCR beta chain described here comes from a study of cytomegalovirus exposure and HLA in healthy donors. Across the whole study: The study's early data release held some 85 million unique TCRs from HLA-typed donors. Study-level findings and limits: Several of the most significant clusters appeared, in a later analysis, to be linked to common viral pathogens. An Asian-associated ancestry cluster reportedly showed fewer N-insertions than the approximately 630-donor mean in a later analysis.

This clone showed up just a few times. The antigen is not known. A junction boundary mismatches the germline segment, possibly from a read error. This cohort consisted of healthy bone marrow donors. Primers: 60 Vbeta forward and 13 Jbeta reverse. Data came from immunoSEQ multiplex PCR; TCRdb stores just in-frame clones and leaves some out. Among 150,000 to 200,000 clones, 70% to 85% were seen once, and the ten largest hold 2.1%. CDR1 is MNHEY, CDR2 SMNVEV, per germline (reference sequence). The CDR3 sequence is 15 residues long. The chain employs TRBV27 and TRBJ2-4, with 9 bases fitting TRBD1. Sequencing used PBMCs. The receptor was derived from a man in his forties in good health and CMV-seronegative. CDR3 in amino acids: CASSLNGQGLNSQYF. The DNA of the CDR3 is TGTGCCAGCAGTTTGAACGGACAGGGGCTGAACAGTCAGTACTTC.